Sequencing of this TCR beta chain was carried out in a study of cytomegalovirus exposure and HLA in healthy donors. Across the study: Approximately 83 million unique TCRs from HLA-typed donors were held in an early data release. Study-wide results and caveats: According to the study, roughly 160 TCR beta chains were cytomegalovirus-associated.

The PCR ran on 60 Vbeta and 13 Jbeta primers. The assay was immunoSEQ multiplex PCR, and TCRdb's table has in-frame clones only and misses some. In the table there are approximately 190,000 clones, around 75% of which are singletons. The V gene's germline CDR1 is SNHLY and CDR2 FYNNEI. The germline V and J ends were trimmed by 7 bases and 2 bases, with 11 bases remaining between them. CDR3 length equals 13 residues. This clone came up a few times. Its antigen remains unidentified. The sequencing sample was made of PBMCs. The V gene is TRBV2, the J gene TRBJ2-5; a weak D match, TRBD1 (6 bases). This TCR was sampled from a woman aged 30 to 39 in good health and CMV-seropositive. For the CDR3, the DNA is TGTGCCAGCAAGGTCGGACAGCAAGAGACCCAGTACTTC. This gives the protein CASKVGQQETQYF. Supplemented by reference TRBV2 and TRBJ2-5, the full variable domain reads EPEVTQTPSHQVTQMGQEVILRCVPISNHLYFYWYRQILGQKVEFLVSFYNNEISEKSEIFDDQFSVERPDGSNFTLKIRSTKLEDSAMYFCASKVGQQETQYFGPGTRLLVL.